This TCR beta chain was captured by sequencing in a study of CD8 T cells in ankylosing spondylitis. A remark on this clonotype: Its antigen remains unknown. Its ends do not fully match the called genes, so a read error is possible.

Germline loops: CDR1 SGHTA, CDR2 FQGNSA. CDR3 size: 14 residues. The authors made TCR beta libraries by quantitative 5'-RACE with molecular barcodes. TCRdb reprocessed the 5' RACE reads via MiXCR and lists one record per CDR3 protein. The sample lists around 490,000 distinct CDR3 sequences, about 5.7% occurring once. Study-level results: In peripheral blood, disease-linked CD8+ clones occurred at relatively low frequencies. Prior work had noted some motif variants in reactive arthritis blood and synovial fluid. Matched ankylosing spondylitis synovial fluid reportedly showed significant enrichment of disease-linked clones. There was a TCR beta motif, made of several highly homologous variants, that appeared characteristic of ankylosing spondylitis blood.

The chain combines TRBV7-2 with TRBJ2-5; no definite D call. The sample consisted of blood, either unsorted or a sorted T cell fraction (not recorded which). This clonotype was obtained from a male donor with ankylosing spondylitis. This CDR3 is CDSSLAGLQETQYF. The CDR3 coding sequence is TGTGACAGCAGCTTAGCTGGGCTTCAAGAGACCCAGTACTTC.